The rows below give T cell receptor beta chains drawn from one sample of a study of CD8 T cells in Susac syndrome. TCRdb called the immunoSEQ multiplex PCR reads again in MiXCR, with one record for every CDR3 protein. This table has about 82,000 distinct CDR3 sequences, about 95% appearing once. The sequencing sample was made of CD8+ T cells from PBMCs. These receptors were obtained from a human donor with Susac syndrome. The conserved cysteine and the conserved F or W are not part of the CDR3 here. Each record gives: V gene, CDR3 length, J gene, CDR3 protein.

V: TRBV11-2; length: 13; J: TRBJ2-7; CDR3: ASSPGDRGHHEQY
V: TRBV20-1; length: 14; J: TRBJ1-6; CDR3: SAPPDRGSYNSPLH
V: TRBV20-1; length: 13; J: TRBJ2-1; CDR3: SAYDSGASYNEQF
V: TRBV6-5; length: 13; J: TRBJ1-1; CDR3: ATNTGLGMNTEAF
V: TRBV7-2; length: 13; J: TRBJ1-5; CDR3: ASSLVPVSNQPQH
V: TRBV9; length: 13; J: TRBJ2-5; CDR3: ASSVGSREAETQY
V: TRBV29-1; length: 8; J: TRBJ1-1; CDR3: SVKGTEAF
V: TRBV27; length: 11; J: TRBJ2-7; CDR3: ASSYRGFSEQY
V: TRBV11-3; length: 14; J: TRBJ2-7; CDR3: ASSRGTSGAIGEQY
V: TRBV20-1; length: 14; J: TRBJ2-7; CDR3: SARDRRRGEIYEQY
V: TRBV7-2; length: 10; J: TRBJ1-2; CDR3: ASSIGAFLYT
V: TRBV10-3; length: 14; J: TRBJ2-5; CDR3: AISENLGGARETQY
V: TRBV3-1; length: 15; J: TRBJ1-1; CDR3: ASSPQTGASGRTEAF
V: TRBV20-1; length: 15; J: TRBJ1-2; CDR3: SAPPRADSTTFRGYT
V: TRBV20-1; length: 12; J: TRBJ1-2; CDR3: SATGQLQTHGYT
V: TRBV18; length: 10; J: TRBJ2-7; CDR3: ASSHSFYEQY
V: TRBV9; length: 16; J: TRBJ2-5; CDR3: ASSVGRLAGSPGETQY
V: TRBV18; length: 13; J: TRBJ2-7; CDR3: ASSPRTGLNHEQY
V: TRBV6-2/TRBV6-3; length: 16; J: TRBJ2-4; CDR3: ASTPRGLTSGAKNIQY
V: TRBV24-1; length: 11; J: TRBJ2-5; CDR3: ATSDSWGETQY
V: TRBV12-3/TRBV12-4; length: 14; J: TRBJ2-1; CDR3: ASSLDSRGGGNEQF
V: TRBV29-1; length: 13; J: TRBJ2-7; CDR3: SVEGPAGTSYEQY
V: TRBV30; length: 10; J: TRBJ1-1; CDR3: AWRRGSTEAF
V: TRBV11-2; length: 9; J: TRBJ1-1; CDR3: ASSWRSEAF
V: TRBV20-1; length: 13; J: TRBJ1-2; CDR3: SARSSDQGVYGYT
V: TRBV9; length: 11; J: TRBJ1-1; CDR3: ASSVDTGAEAF
V: TRBV20-1; length: 8; J: TRBJ2-7; CDR3: SAIDDEQY
V: TRBV4-2; length: 12; J: TRBJ2-7; CDR3: ASSPGTLDYEQY
V: TRBV3-1; length: 12; J: TRBJ2-3; CDR3: ASPRGGRTDTQY